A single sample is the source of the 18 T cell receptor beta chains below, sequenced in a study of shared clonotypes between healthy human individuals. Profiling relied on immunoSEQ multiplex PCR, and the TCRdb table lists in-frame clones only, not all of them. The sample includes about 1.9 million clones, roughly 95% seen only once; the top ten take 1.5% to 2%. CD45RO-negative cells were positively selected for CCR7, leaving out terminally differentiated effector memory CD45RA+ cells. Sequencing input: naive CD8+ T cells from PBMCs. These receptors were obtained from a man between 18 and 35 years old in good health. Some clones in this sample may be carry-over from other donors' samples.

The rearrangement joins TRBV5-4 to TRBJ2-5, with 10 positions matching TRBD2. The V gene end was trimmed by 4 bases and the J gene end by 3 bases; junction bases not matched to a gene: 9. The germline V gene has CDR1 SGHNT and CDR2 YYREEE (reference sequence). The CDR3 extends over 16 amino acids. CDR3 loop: CASSHNGLAEKETQYF. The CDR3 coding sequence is TGTGCCAGCAGCCACAACGGACTAGCGGAAAAAGAGACCCAGTACTTC.

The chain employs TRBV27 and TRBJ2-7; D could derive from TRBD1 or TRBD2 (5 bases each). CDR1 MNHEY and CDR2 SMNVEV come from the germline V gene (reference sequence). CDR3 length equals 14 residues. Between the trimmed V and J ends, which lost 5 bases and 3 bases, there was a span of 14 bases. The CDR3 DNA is TGTGCCAGCAGTCCCATTCCGAGGGGCTACGAGCAGTACTTC. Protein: CASSPIPRGYEQYF.

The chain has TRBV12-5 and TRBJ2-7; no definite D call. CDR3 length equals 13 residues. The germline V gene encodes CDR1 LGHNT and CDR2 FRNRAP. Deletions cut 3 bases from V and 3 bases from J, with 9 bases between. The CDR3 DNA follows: TGTGCTAGTGGTTTCGACCTAAACTACGAGCAGTACTTC. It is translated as CASGFDLNYEQYF.

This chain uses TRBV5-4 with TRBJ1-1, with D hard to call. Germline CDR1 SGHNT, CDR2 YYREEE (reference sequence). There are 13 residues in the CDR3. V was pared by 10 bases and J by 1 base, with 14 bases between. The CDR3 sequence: CAGTPLGNTEAFF. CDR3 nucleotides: TGTGCCGGCACCCCTTTAGGGAACACTGAAGCTTTCTTT.

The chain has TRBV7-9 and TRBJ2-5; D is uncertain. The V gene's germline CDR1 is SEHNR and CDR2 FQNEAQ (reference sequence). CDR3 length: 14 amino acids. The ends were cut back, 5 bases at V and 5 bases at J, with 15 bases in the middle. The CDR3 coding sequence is TGTGCCAGCAGCCCGACCGAGGATACGGAGACCCAGTACTTC. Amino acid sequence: CASSPTEDTETQYF.

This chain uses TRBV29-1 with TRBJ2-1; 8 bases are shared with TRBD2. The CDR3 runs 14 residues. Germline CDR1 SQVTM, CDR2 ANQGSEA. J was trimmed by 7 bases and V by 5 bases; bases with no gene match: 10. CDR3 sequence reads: CSVRAGGELNEQFF. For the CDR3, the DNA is TGCAGCGTTCGGGCGGGAGGTGAGTTGAATGAGCAGTTCTTC.

DNA for the CDR3: TGTGCCAGCAGTGAAATCGGGACAGACTATGGCTACACCTTC. This sequence encodes CASSEIGTDYGYTF. The V and J genes are TRBV6-1 and TRBJ1-2, with 7 positions matching TRBD1. J lost 3 bases, V lost 2 bases, and 3 bases had no gene match. The CDR3 runs to 14 residues. The germline V gene encodes CDR1 MNHNS and CDR2 SASEGT.

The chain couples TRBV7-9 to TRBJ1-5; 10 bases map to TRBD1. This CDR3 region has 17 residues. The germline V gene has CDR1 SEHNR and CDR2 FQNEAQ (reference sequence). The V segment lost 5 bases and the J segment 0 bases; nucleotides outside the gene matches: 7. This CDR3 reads CASSEDRGLYSNQPQHF. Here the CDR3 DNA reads TGTGCCAGCAGCGAAGACAGGGGGCTCTATAGCAATCAGCCCCAGCATTTT. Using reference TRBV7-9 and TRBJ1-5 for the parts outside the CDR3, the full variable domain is DTGVSQNPRHKITKRGQNVTFRCDPISEHNRLYWYRQTLGQGPEFLTYFQNEAQLEKSRLLSDRFSAERPKGSFSTLEIQRTEQGDSAMYLCASSEDRGLYSNQPQHFGDGTRLSIL.

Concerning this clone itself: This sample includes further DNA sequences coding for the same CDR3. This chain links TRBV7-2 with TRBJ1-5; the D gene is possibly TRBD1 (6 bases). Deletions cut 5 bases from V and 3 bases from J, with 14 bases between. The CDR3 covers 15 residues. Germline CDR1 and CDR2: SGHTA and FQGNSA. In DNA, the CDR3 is TGTGCCAGCAGCCTGATTCAGGGGCCCAATCAGCCCCAGCATTTT. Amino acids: CASSLIQGPNQPQHF.

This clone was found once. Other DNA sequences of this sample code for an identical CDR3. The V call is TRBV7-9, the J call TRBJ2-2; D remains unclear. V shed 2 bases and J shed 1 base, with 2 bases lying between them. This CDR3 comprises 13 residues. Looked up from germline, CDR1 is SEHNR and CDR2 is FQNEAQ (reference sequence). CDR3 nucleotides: TGTGCCAGCAGCTTAATGAACACCGGGGAGCTGTTTTTT. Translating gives CASSLMNTGELFF. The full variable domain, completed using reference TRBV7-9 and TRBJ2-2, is DTGVSQNPRHKITKRGQNVTFRCDPISEHNRLYWYRQTLGQGPEFLTYFQNEAQLEKSRLLSDRFSAERPKGSFSTLEIQRTEQGDSAMYLCASSLMNTGELFFGEGSRLTVL.

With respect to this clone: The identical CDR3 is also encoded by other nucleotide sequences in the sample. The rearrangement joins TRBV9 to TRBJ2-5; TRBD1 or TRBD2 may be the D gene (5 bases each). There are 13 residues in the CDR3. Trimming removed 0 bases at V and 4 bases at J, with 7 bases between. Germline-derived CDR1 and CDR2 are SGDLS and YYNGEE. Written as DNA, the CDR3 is TGTGCCAGCAGCGTAGCTGGGGGAGAGACCCAGTACTTC. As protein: CASSVAGGETQYF. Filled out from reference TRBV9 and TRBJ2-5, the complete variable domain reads DSGVTQTPKHLITATGQRVTLRCSPRSGDLSVYWYQQSLDQGLQFLIQYYNGEERAKGNILERFSAQQFPDLHSELNLSSLELGDSALYFCASSVAGGETQYFGPGTRLLVL.

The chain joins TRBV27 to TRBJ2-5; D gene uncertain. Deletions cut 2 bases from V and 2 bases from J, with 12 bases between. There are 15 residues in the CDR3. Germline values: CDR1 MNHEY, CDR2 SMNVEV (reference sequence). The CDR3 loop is CASSLLDGSQETQYF. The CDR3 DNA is TGTGCCAGCAGTTTACTTGACGGTTCTCAAGAGACCCAGTACTTC.

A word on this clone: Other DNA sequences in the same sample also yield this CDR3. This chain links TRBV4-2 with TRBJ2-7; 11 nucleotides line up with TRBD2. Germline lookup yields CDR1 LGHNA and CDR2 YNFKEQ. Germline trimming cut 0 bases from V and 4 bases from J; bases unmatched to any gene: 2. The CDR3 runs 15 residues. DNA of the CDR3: TGTGCCAGCAGCCAAGAACTAGCGGGAGCGTACGAGCAGTACTTC. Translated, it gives CASSQELAGAYEQYF.

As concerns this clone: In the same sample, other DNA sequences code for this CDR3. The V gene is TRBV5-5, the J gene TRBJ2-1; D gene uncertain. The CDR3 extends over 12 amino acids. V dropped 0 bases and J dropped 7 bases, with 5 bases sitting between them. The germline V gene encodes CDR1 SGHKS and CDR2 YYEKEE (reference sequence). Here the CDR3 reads CASSLGGNEQFF. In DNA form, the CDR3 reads TGTGCCAGCAGCTTGGGAGGTAATGAGCAGTTCTTC. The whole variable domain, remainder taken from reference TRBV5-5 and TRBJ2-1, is DAGVTQSPTHLIKTRGQQVTLRCSPISGHKSVSWYQQVLGQGPQFIFQYYEKEERGRGNFPDRFSARQFPNYSSELNVNALLLGDSALYLCASSLGGNEQFFGPGTRLTVL.

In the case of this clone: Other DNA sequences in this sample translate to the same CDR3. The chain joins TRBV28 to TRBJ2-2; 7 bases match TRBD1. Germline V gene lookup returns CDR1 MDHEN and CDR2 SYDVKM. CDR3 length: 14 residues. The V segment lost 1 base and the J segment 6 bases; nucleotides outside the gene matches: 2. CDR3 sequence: CASSLSGGPGELFF. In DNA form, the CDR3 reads TGTGCCAGCAGTTTATCAGGGGGTCCCGGGGAGCTGTTTTTT.

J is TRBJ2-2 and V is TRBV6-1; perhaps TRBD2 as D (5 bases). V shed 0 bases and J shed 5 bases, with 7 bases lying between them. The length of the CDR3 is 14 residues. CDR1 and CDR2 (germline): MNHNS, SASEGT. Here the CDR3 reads CASSEAPGTGELFF. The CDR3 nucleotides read TGTGCCAGCAGTGAAGCGCCGGGGACCGGGGAGCTGTTTTTT.

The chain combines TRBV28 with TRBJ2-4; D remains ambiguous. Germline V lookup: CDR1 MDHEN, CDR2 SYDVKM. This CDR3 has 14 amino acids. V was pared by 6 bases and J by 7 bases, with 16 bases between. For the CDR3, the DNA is TGTGCCAGCAGCCCCCAGTGGCCCTGGAACATTCAGTACTTC. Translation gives CASSPQWPWNIQYF.

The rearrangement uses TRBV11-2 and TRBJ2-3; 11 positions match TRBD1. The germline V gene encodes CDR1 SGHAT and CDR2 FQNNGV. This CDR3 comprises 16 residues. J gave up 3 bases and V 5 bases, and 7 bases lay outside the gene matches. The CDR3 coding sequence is TGTGCCAGCAGCCCTGGGCGGGACAGGGGGACAGATACGCAGTATTTT. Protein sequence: CASSPGRDRGTDTQYF.